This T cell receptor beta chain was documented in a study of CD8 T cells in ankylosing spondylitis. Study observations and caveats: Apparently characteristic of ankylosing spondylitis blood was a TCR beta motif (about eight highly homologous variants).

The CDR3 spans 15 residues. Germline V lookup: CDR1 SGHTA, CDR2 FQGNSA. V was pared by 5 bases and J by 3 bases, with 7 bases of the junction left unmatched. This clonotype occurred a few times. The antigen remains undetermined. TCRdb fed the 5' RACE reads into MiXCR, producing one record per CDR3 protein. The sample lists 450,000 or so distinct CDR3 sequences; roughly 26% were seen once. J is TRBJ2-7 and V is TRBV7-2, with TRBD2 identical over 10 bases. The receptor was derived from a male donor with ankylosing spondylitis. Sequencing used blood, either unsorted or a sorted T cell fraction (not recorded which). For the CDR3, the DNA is TGTGCCAGCAGCCCCTCTAGCGGGGGAAGCTACGAGCAGTACTTC. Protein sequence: CASSPSSGGSYEQYF.